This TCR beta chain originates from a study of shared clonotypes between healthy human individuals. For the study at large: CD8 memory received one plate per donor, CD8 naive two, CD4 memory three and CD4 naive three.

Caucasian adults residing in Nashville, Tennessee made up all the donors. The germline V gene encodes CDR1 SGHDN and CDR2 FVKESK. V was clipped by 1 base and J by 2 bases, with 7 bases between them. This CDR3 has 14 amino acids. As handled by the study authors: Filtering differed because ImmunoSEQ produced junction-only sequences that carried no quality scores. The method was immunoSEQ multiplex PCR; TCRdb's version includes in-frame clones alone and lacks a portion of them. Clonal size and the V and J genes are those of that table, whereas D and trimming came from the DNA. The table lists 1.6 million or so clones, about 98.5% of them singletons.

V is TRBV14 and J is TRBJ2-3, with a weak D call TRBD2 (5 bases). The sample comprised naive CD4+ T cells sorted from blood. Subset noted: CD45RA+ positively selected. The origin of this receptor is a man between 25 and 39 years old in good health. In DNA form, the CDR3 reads TGTGCCAGCAGCCAAGTTAGCGACACAGATACGCAGTATTTT. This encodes CASSQVSDTDTQYF.